This T cell receptor (beta chain) was recorded in a study of cytomegalovirus exposure and HLA in healthy donors. The primer mix had 60 Vbeta and 13 Jbeta primers. Produced via immunoSEQ multiplex PCR; TCRdb's table is partial and in-frame only. The sample consists of 95,000 to 100,000 clones, approximately 9% of them appearing once. The CDR3 length is 14 residues. CDR1 SSHAT and CDR2 FNYEAQ come from the germline V gene (reference sequence). Study observations and caveats: TCR beta chain V- and J-gene trimming was linked, in a later analysis, to a missense variant in DCLRE1C. In a later analysis, donors in an Asian-associated ancestry cluster reportedly had fewer N-insertions in productive TCRs than the cohort mean. Rarity marked most TCR sequences, yet some public TCRs occurred in many donors.

Worth noting for this clone: Antigen: not known. One end of the junction is discordant with germline, which a read error may explain.

The source is a man aged 45-65 years in good health and CMV-seropositive. Sequenced material: PBMCs. V and J are TRBV7-7 and TRBJ2-5, with a weak D call TRBD2 (6 bases). In DNA form, the CDR3 reads TGTGCTAGCAGCCAGACGGGACTGCAAGAGACCCAGTACTTC. Protein product: CASSQTGLQETQYF.